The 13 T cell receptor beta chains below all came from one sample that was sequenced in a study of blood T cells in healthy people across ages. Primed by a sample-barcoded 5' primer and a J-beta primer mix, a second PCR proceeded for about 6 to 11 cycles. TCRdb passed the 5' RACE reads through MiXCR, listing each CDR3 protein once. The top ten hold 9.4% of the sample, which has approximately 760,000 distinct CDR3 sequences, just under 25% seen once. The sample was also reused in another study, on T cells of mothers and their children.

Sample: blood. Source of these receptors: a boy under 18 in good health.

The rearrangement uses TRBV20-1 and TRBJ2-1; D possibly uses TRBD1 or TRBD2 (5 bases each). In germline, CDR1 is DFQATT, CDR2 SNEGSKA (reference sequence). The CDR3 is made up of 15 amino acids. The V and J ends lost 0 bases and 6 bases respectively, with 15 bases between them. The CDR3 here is CSARDLERDPNEQFF. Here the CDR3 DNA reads TGCAGTGCTAGAGATCTTGAGAGGGACCCCAATGAGCAGTTCTTC.

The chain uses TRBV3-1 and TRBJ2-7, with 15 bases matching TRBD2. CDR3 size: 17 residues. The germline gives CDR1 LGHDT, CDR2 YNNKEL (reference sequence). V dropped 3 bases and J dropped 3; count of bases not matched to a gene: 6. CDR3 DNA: TGTGCCAGCAGCCAGGGACTAGCGGGGGGTCCTTTCTACGAGCAGTACTTC. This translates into CASSQGLAGGPFYEQYF.

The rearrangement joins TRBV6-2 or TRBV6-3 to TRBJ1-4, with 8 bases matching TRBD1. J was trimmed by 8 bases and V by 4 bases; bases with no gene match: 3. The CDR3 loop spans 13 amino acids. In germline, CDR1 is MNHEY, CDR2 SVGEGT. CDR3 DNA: TGTGCCAGCAGTTGGCCAGGGGGCGAAAAACTGTTTTTT. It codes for CASSWPGGEKLFF.

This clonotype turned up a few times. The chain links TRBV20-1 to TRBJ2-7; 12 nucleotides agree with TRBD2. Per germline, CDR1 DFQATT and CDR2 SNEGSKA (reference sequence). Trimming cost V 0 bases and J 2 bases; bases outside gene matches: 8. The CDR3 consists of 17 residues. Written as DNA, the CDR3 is TGCAGTGCTAGAGATGCTAGCGGGAGGGGAAGGGCCTACGAGCAGTACTTC. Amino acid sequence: CSARDASGRGRAYEQYF.

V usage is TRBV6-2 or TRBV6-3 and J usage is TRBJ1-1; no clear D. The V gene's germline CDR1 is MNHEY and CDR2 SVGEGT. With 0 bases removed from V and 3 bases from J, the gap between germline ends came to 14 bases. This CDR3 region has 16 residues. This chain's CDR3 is CASSYSPWRRDTEAFF. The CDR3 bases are TGTGCCAGCAGTTACTCTCCTTGGCGTCGAGACACTGAAGCTTTCTTT.

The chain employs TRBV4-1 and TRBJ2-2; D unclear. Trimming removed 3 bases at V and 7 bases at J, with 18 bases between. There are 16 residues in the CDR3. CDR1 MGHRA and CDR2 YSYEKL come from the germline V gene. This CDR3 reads CASSQMFGMRSGELFF. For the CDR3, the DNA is TGCGCCAGCAGCCAGATGTTTGGGATGAGAAGCGGGGAGCTGTTTTTT.

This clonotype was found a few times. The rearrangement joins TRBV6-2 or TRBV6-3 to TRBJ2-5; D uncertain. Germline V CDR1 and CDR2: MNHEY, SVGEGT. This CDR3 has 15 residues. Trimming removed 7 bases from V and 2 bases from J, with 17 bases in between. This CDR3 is CASTNRDGSQETQYF. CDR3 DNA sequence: TGTGCCAGCACTAACCGAGACGGATCTCAAGAGACCCAGTACTTC.

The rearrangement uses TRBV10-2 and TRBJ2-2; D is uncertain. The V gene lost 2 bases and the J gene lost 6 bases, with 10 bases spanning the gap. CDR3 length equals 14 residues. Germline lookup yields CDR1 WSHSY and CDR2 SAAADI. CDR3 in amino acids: CASSEGNNPGELFF. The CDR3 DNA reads TGCGCCAGCAGTGAGGGGAACAATCCCGGGGAGCTGTTTTTT.

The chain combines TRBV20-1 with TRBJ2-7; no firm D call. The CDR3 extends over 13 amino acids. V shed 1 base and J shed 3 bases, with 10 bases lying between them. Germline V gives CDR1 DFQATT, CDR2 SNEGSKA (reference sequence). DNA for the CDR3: TGCAGTGCTAGAGCCTCAACGGACTACGAGCAGTACTTC. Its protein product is CSARASTDYEQYF.

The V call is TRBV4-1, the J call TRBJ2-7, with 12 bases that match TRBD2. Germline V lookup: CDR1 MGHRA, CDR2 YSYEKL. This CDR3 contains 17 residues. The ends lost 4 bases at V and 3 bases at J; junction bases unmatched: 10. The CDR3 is CASSRETSGGIGYEQYF. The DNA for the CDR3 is TGCGCCAGCAGCCGGGAAACTAGCGGGGGGATAGGCTACGAGCAGTACTTC.

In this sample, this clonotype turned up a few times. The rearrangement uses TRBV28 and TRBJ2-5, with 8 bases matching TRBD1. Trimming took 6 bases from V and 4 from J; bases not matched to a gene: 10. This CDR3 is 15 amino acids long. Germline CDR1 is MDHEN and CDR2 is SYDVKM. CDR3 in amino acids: CASRQNTGGRETQYF. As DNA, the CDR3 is TGTGCCAGCAGACAAAATACAGGGGGACGAGAGACCCAGTACTTC.

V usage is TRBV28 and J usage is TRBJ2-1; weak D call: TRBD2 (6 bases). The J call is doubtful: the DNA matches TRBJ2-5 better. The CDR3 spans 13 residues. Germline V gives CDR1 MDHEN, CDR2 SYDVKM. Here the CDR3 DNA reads TGTGCCAGCAGTTTAGGGGGGATAGCGACCCAGTACTTC. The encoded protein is CASSLGGIATQYF.

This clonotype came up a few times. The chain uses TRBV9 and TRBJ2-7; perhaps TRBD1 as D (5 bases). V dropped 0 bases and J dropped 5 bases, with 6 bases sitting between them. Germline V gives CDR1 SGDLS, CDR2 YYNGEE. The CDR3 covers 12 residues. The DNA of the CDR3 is TGTGCCAGCAGCGTAGGGGGCGACGAGCAGTACTTC. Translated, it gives CASSVGGDEQYF.